Listed below are T cell receptor beta chains from one sample, sequenced in a study of glioma-infiltrating T cells after dendritic cell vaccination. Generated by immunoSEQ multiplex PCR, the TCRdb table keeps only in-frame clones and is missing some. The sample carries 50,000 to 65,000 clones, 70% to 90% recorded once. The material sequenced was blood, taken after dendritic cell vaccination. These receptors were collected from a human donor with glioblastoma. Both conserved end residues are part of each CDR3. The D gene is left open where the match is weak. Clone sizes are given selectively: once, few, many, or a class where the clone is expanded.

clone_size: NA
d_call: NA
v_call: TRBV25-1
j_call: TRBJ2-7
cdr3_aa: CASSPGYEQYF
cdr3_nt: TGTGCCAGCAGTCCAGGGTACGAGCAGTACTTC

clone_size: NA
d_call: TRBD2
v_call: TRBV5-6
j_call: TRBJ2-5
cdr3_aa: CASSPGLAGGRETQYF
cdr3_nt: TGTGCCAGCAGCCCCGGACTAGCGGGGGGGCGAGAGACCCAGTACTTC

clone_size: NA
d_call: NA
v_call: TRBV6-5
j_call: TRBJ1-2
cdr3_aa: CASSPKKSPREGYTF
cdr3_nt: TGTGCCAGCAGTCCGAAGAAAAGCCCTCGGGAGGGCTACACCTTC

clone_size: NA
d_call: NA
v_call: TRBV2
j_call: TRBJ1-5
cdr3_aa: CASCGGLNQPQHF
cdr3_nt: TGTGCCAGCTGTGGGGGGCTAAATCAGCCCCAGCATTTT

clone_size: NA
d_call: TRBD1
v_call: TRBV6-1
j_call: TRBJ1-5
cdr3_aa: CASSPNRGGTQPQHF
cdr3_nt: TGTGCCAGCAGCCCCAACAGGGGGGGGACTCAGCCCCAGCATTTT

clone_size: NA
d_call: TRBD1
v_call: TRBV10-3
j_call: TRBJ1-1
cdr3_aa: CAITKDREDTEAFF
cdr3_nt: TGTGCCATCACTAAGGACAGGGAGGACACTGAAGCTTTCTTT

clone_size: NA
d_call: TRBD2
v_call: TRBV7-8
j_call: TRBJ2-2
cdr3_aa: CASSSTRTSGVTGELFF
cdr3_nt: TGTGCCAGCAGCTCCACCCGGACTAGCGGGGTCACCGGGGAGCTGTTTTTT

clone_size: NA
d_call: TRBD2
v_call: TRBV9
j_call: TRBJ2-3
cdr3_aa: CASSTSEKTQYF
cdr3_nt: TGTGCCAGCAGCACTAGCGAGAAGACGCAGTATTTT

clone_size: few
d_call: NA
v_call: TRBV4-3
j_call: TRBJ2-7
cdr3_aa: CASSQTTGTYEQYF
cdr3_nt: TGCGCCAGCAGCCAAACGACGGGGACCTACGAGCAGTACTTC

clone_size: NA
d_call: TRBD2
v_call: TRBV6-1
j_call: TRBJ2-5
cdr3_aa: CASSVTGLAGVGETQYF
cdr3_nt: TGTGCCAGCAGTGTCACCGGACTAGCGGGGGTGGGGGAGACCCAGTACTTC

clone_size: few
d_call: TRBD2
v_call: TRBV28
j_call: TRBJ2-3
cdr3_aa: CASSSPRAGGHDTQYF
cdr3_nt: TGTGCCAGCAGTTCACCTAGAGCGGGGGGCCACGATACGCAGTATTTT

clone_size: NA
d_call: NA
v_call: TRBV7-9
j_call: TRBJ1-4
cdr3_aa: CASSPWGANEKLFF
cdr3_nt: TGTGCCAGCAGCCCCTGGGGGGCTAATGAAAAACTGTTTTTT

clone_size: NA
d_call: NA
v_call: TRBV6-5
j_call: TRBJ2-5
cdr3_aa: CASSYSSSIGEETQYF
cdr3_nt: TGTGCCAGCAGTTACTCATCTAGTATCGGGGAAGAGACCCAGTACTTC

clone_size: NA
d_call: NA
v_call: TRBV11-2
j_call: TRBJ1-4
cdr3_aa: CASSSQGVNEKLFF
cdr3_nt: TGTGCCAGCAGTTCACAAGGGGTTAATGAAAAACTGTTTTTT

clone_size: NA
d_call: NA
v_call: TRBV5-6
j_call: TRBJ2-7
cdr3_aa: CASSLVGRARYEQYF
cdr3_nt: TGTGCCAGCAGCTTAGTGGGCAGGGCTCGCTACGAGCAGTACTTC

clone_size: NA
d_call: TRBD1
v_call: TRBV30
j_call: TRBJ1-2
cdr3_aa: CAGRDSRYGYTF
cdr3_nt: TGTGCCGGCCGGGACAGCCGCTATGGCTACACCTTC

clone_size: NA
d_call: NA
v_call: TRBV7-6
j_call: TRBJ2-3
cdr3_aa: CASSLAQARTDTQYF
cdr3_nt: TGTGCCAGCAGCTTAGCGCAGGCCCGCACAGATACGCAGTATTTT

clone_size: NA
d_call: NA
v_call: TRBV18
j_call: TRBJ1-2
cdr3_aa: CASSPQDGLNYGYTF
cdr3_nt: TGTGCCAGCTCACCACAGGATGGGCTTAACTATGGCTACACCTTC

clone_size: NA
d_call: TRBD1
v_call: TRBV4-1
j_call: TRBJ2-7
cdr3_aa: CASSQTGVNSYEQYF
cdr3_nt: TGCGCCAGCAGCCAAACAGGGGTAAACTCCTACGAGCAGTACTTC

clone_size: NA
d_call: TRBD1
v_call: TRBV19
j_call: TRBJ1-5
cdr3_aa: CASSRGTGVNQPQHF
cdr3_nt: TGTGCCAGTAGTAGGGGGACAGGGGTTAATCAGCCCCAGCATTTT

clone_size: NA
d_call: TRBD2
v_call: TRBV7-9
j_call: TRBJ2-7
cdr3_aa: CASSLAGTSAYEQYF
cdr3_nt: TGTGCCAGCAGCTTGGCCGGGACTAGCGCGTACGAGCAGTACTTC

clone_size: once
d_call: TRBD1
v_call: TRBV19
j_call: TRBJ2-5
cdr3_aa: CASSPRWTGGSQETQYF
cdr3_nt: TGTGCCAGTAGTCCGCGGTGGACAGGGGGCTCCCAAGAGACCCAGTACTTC

clone_size: NA
d_call: NA
v_call: TRBV29-1
j_call: TRBJ2-7
cdr3_aa: CSVQWAGIYEQYF
cdr3_nt: TGCAGCGTTCAGTGGGCAGGGATTTACGAGCAGTACTTC

clone_size: NA
d_call: NA
v_call: TRBV30
j_call: TRBJ1-5
cdr3_aa: CAWSVGEYEPQHF
cdr3_nt: TGTGCCTGGAGTGTAGGGGAATACGAGCCCCAGCATTTT

clone_size: NA
d_call: NA
v_call: TRBV4-2
j_call: TRBJ2-5
cdr3_aa: CASSQDYNYNQQETQYF
cdr3_nt: TGTGCCAGCAGCCAAGATTATAACTACAATCAACAAGAGACCCAGTACTTC

clone_size: NA
d_call: TRBD1
v_call: TRBV5-6
j_call: TRBJ2-1
cdr3_aa: CASSPGTELWNEQFF
cdr3_nt: TGTGCCAGCAGCCCGGGGACAGAGCTATGGAATGAGCAGTTCTTC

clone_size: NA
d_call: TRBD1
v_call: TRBV25-1
j_call: TRBJ1-1
cdr3_aa: CASSDPSTGGWTEAFF
cdr3_nt: TGTGCCAGCAGTGACCCATCAACAGGGGGCTGGACTGAAGCTTTCTTT

clone_size: NA
d_call: TRBD2
v_call: TRBV15
j_call: TRBJ2-3
cdr3_aa: CATSRRVAGVTDTQYF
cdr3_nt: TGTGCCACCAGCCGAAGGGTAGCGGGGGTAACAGATACGCAGTATTTT

clone_size: NA
d_call: NA
v_call: TRBV27
j_call: TRBJ2-7
cdr3_aa: CASSLSGALGYEQYF
cdr3_nt: TGTGCCAGCAGTTTATCGGGGGCGCTCGGTTACGAGCAGTACTTC

clone_size: NA
d_call: TRBD1
v_call: TRBV7-9
j_call: TRBJ2-7
cdr3_aa: CASSWDRASYEQYF
cdr3_nt: TGTGCCAGCAGCTGGGACAGGGCTTCCTACGAGCAGTACTTC

clone_size: NA
d_call: TRBD1
v_call: TRBV14
j_call: TRBJ2-5
cdr3_aa: CASRRTGEYQETQYF
cdr3_nt: TGTGCCAGCAGACGGACAGGGGAGTACCAAGAGACCCAGTACTTC

clone_size: NA
d_call: NA
v_call: TRBV30
j_call: TRBJ2-4
cdr3_aa: CAWSVLRENIQYF
cdr3_nt: TGTGCCTGGAGTGTACTCAGGGAAAACATTCAGTACTTC

clone_size: NA
d_call: NA
v_call: TRBV4-3
j_call: TRBJ2-7
cdr3_aa: CASSQVAGFAYEQYF
cdr3_nt: TGCGCCAGCAGCCAAGTTGCGGGGTTCGCCTACGAGCAGTACTTC

clone_size: NA
d_call: NA
v_call: TRBV5-5
j_call: TRBJ2-3
cdr3_aa: CASSLHVSADTQYF
cdr3_nt: TGTGCCAGCAGCCTTCACGTTAGTGCAGATACGCAGTATTTT

clone_size: NA
d_call: NA
v_call: TRBV7-2
j_call: TRBJ2-3
cdr3_aa: CASSLAGRTDTQYF
cdr3_nt: TGTGCCAGCAGCTTAGCGGGCCGTACAGATACGCAGTATTTT

clone_size: NA
d_call: NA
v_call: TRBV28
j_call: TRBJ1-1
cdr3_aa: CASSLAGMGAFF
cdr3_nt: TGTGCCAGCAGTTTAGCAGGGATGGGAGCTTTCTTT

clone_size: NA
d_call: TRBD2
v_call: TRBV15
j_call: TRBJ2-7
cdr3_aa: CATSVGRGSSYEQYF
cdr3_nt: TGTGCCACCAGCGTGGGGCGGGGGAGCTCCTACGAGCAGTACTTC

clone_size: few
d_call: NA
v_call: TRBV21-1
j_call: TRBJ1-5
cdr3_aa: CASRFGVATLHHQPQHF
cdr3_nt: TGTGCCAGCAGATTTGGAGTAGCTACATTGCATCATCAGCCCCAGCATTTT

clone_size: few
d_call: NA
v_call: TRBV27
j_call: TRBJ2-3
cdr3_aa: CASSFRIDTDTQYF
cdr3_nt: TGTGCCAGCAGTTTCCGAATAGACACAGATACGCAGTATTTT

clone_size: NA
d_call: NA
v_call: TRBV5-1
j_call: TRBJ2-2
cdr3_aa: CASSLLGGAQHTTGGLFF
cdr3_nt: TGCGCCAGCAGCTTGTTGGGGGGGGCCCAACATACCACCGGGGGGCTGTTTTTT